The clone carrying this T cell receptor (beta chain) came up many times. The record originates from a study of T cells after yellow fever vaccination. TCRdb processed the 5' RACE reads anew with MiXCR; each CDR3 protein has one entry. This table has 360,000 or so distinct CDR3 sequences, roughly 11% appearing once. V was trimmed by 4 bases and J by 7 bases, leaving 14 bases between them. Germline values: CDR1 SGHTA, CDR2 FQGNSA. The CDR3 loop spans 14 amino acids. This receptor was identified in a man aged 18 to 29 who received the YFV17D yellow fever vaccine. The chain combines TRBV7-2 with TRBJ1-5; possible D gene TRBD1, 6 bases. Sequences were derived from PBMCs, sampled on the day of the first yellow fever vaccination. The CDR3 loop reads CASSYDGGRQPQHF. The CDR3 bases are TGTGCCAGCAGCTACGATGGGGGCCGGCAGCCCCAGCATTTT.